This TCR beta chain was obtained from a study of T cells in localized non-small cell lung cancer. General study points: T cell clonality was highest in uninvolved adjacent lung, above tumor. Adjacent lung tissue had a median roughly 52 of the top 100 clones found in the tumor. Only one tumor region went through sequencing, so heterogeneity may still be there.

TCRdb's copy holds only in-frame clones and misses some; the assay was immunoSEQ multiplex PCR. The table has tens of thousands of clones, 86% seen once. This CDR3 has 17 residues. Germline V gives CDR1 SGHKS, CDR2 YYEKEE (reference sequence). V dropped 5 bases and J dropped 3 bases, with 24 bases sitting between them. A remark on this clone: Its antigen remains unidentified.

This clonotype was obtained from a woman aged 35 to 69 with stage I lung adenocarcinoma. The chain carries TRBV5-5 and TRBJ2-7; D gene unclear. Sequenced here: peripheral blood, sampled before any cancer treatment. CDR3 loop: CASSPEQNPLGFYEQYF. As DNA, the CDR3 is TGTGCCAGCAGTCCGGAACAGAATCCACTCGGATTCTACGAGCAGTACTTC. Filled out from reference TRBV5-5 and TRBJ2-7, the complete variable domain reads DAGVTQSPTHLIKTRGQQVTLRCSPISGHKSVSWYQQVLGQGPQFIFQYYEKEERGRGNFPDRFSARQFPNYSSELNVNALLLGDSALYLCASSPEQNPLGFYEQYFGPGTRLTVT.